The clone carrying this T cell receptor beta chain was detected once. The antigen is not known. The data belong to a study of metastatic and nonmetastatic thyroid tumors. Study overall: Repertoire comparison spanned blood and tumor or nodule tissue of malignant and benign thyroid patients.

Study processing details: Across clinicopathological groups, CDR3 differences served as the basis for building a distant-metastasis classifier for papillary thyroid cancer. TCRdb re-clonotyped the PCR reads via MiXCR. The V and J calls, along with clone size, are taken from TCRdb and not from the paper's own processing. The top ten hold 11% of the sample, which has 15,000 to 20,000 clones, about 34% seen once. No patient received treatment before thyroid surgery. Notes on the study in general: When malignant thyroid tumors were compared with benign nodules, TCR beta diversity was reportedly significantly higher in the malignant tumors. This held in both blood and tumor samples.

CDR1 SGHRS and CDR2 YFSETQ come from the germline V gene. The V segment lost 5 bases and the J segment 4 bases; nucleotides outside the gene matches: 7. This CDR3 has 14 residues. V gene TRBV5-1 combines with J gene TRBJ2-7, with 9 bases fitting TRBD2. Sample: tumor tissue. This clonotype was obtained from a male donor with papillary thyroid cancer or a benign thyroid nodule (not recorded which). Some clones in this sample may be carry-over from other donors' samples. CDR3 sequence (DNA): TGCGCCAGCAGACTCGGGACTAGCTATTACGAGCAGTACTTC. It specifies CASRLGTSYYEQYF.